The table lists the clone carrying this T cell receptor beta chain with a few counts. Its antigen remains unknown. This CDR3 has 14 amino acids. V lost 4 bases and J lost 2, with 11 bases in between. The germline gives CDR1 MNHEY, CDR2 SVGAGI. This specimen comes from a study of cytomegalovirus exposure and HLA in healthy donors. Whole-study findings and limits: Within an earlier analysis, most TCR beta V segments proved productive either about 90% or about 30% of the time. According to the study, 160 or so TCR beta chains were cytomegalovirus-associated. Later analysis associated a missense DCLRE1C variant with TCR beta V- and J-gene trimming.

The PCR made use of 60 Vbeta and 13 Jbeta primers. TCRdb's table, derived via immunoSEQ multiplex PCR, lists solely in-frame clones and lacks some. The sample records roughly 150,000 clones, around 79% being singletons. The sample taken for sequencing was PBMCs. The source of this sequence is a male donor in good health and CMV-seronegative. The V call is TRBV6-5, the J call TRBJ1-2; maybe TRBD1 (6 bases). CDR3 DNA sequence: TGTGCCAGCAGTTCCCATACAGGGAACTATGGCTACACCTTC. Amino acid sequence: CASSSHTGNYGYTF.